The clone carrying this TCR beta chain was recorded a few times. TCRdb called the 5' RACE reads again in MiXCR, with one record for every CDR3 protein. The sample shows about 270,000 distinct CDR3 sequences, 15% to 20% of them seen only once. The sample is drawn from a study of T-cell memory formation after mild COVID-19. Germline trimming cut 2 bases from V and 4 bases from J; bases unmatched to any gene: 9. The germline V gene has CDR1 DFQATT and CDR2 SNEGSKA (reference sequence). This CDR3 has 16 residues. This clonotype was sampled from a man aged 18 to 29 who had mild COVID-19 (a few samples of this study predate the infection). Cell type and time point are not known. This chain joins TRBV20-1 and TRBJ2-1, with 9 bases aligning to TRBD2. What was sequenced was PBMCs or a T cell subset sorted from them (not recorded which). The DNA for the CDR3 is TGCAGTGCTAGAAGGGTCGCTAGCGGGGTGTACAATGAGCAGTTCTTC. Translating it yields CSARRVASGVYNEQFF.